This TCR beta chain originates from a study of Ad26.COV2.S vaccination and SARS-CoV-2 variants. Study observations and caveats: The TCR-based breadth and depth measures might underestimate overall T cell responses.

Only in-frame clones appear in the TCRdb table, and some are missing; sequencing was by immunoSEQ multiplex PCR. Here the sample spans approximately 90,000 clones, approximately 86% being singletons. This clone was counted once. What it binds is unknown. This receptor was taken from a human donor who had recovered from COVID-19. The starting material was peripheral blood, obtained after recovery from COVID-19.

The CDR3 protein is CATIGQDVSYEQYF. For the CDR3, the DNA is TGTGCCACCATTGGACAGGACGTCTCCTACGAGCAGTACTTC. This chain connects TRBV24-1 to TRBJ2-7; 7 bases match TRBD1. The V gene's germline CDR1 is KGHDR and CDR2 SFDVKD. V lost 8 bases, J lost 0 bases, and 6 bases stayed unmatched. This CDR3 contains 14 residues.